The 20 T cell receptor beta chains below come from one sample, sequenced in a study of cytomegalovirus exposure and HLA in healthy donors. PCR amplification relied on 60 Vbeta primers (plus 13 Jbeta primers). Using immunoSEQ multiplex PCR, the repertoire was profiled, and TCRdb retains in-frame clones only, with some absent. The repertoire table contains about 170,000 clones. Sequenced material: PBMCs. The origin of the receptors is a woman aged 60 to 75 in good health and CMV-seronegative.

Of note for this clone: The junction shows a germline mismatch at one end, possibly a read error. At the DNA level, this CDR3 is encoded by other sequences in the same sample as well. V and J are TRBV4-3 and TRBJ1-1, with 8 positions matching TRBD1. The CDR3 extends over 15 amino acids. Germline V gene lookup returns CDR1 LGHNA and CDR2 YSLEER. CDR3 residues: CASSHHGQGGTEAFF. The CDR3, as DNA: TGCGCCAGCAGCCATCATGGACAGGGCGGAACTGAGGCTTTCTTT.

This sequence joins TRBV5-4 and TRBJ2-7, with TRBD2 matching over 12 bases. The length of the CDR3 is 17 residues. Germline lookup yields CDR1 SGHNT and CDR2 YYREEE (reference sequence). J lost 5 bases, V lost 4 bases, and 13 bases had no gene match. The CDR3 DNA reads TGTGCCAGCAGCCGTGGAGCTAGCGGGAGGGCTCGCCACGAGCAGTACTTC. Its translation: CASSRGASGRARHEQYF. Together with reference TRBV5-4 and TRBJ2-7, the CDR3 gives the full variable domain: ETGVTQSPTHLIKTRGQQVTLRCSSQSGHNTVSWYQQALGQGPQFIFQYYREEENGRGNFPPRFSGLQFPNYSSELNVNALELDDSALYLCASSRGASGRARHEQYFGPGTRLTVT.

V usage is TRBV7-3 and J usage is TRBJ2-7; 8 positions agree with TRBD2. J lost 4 bases, V lost 0 bases, and 11 bases had no gene match. This CDR3 is built from 17 residues. Looked up from germline, CDR1 is SGHTA and CDR2 is FQGTGA. The CDR3: CASSLTTRTSNGYEQYF. The DNA for the CDR3 is TGTGCCAGCAGCTTAACGACTCGGACTAGCAATGGGTACGAGCAGTACTTC.

The chain uses TRBV20-1 and TRBJ2-1; D gene uncertain. This CDR3 is 11 amino acids long. The germline gives CDR1 DFQATT, CDR2 SNEGSKA (reference sequence). Trimming pared 7 bases from V and 4 bases from J, leaving 8 bases between. CDR3 amino acids: CSVTAYNEQFF. DNA of the CDR3: TGCAGTGTAACAGCTTACAATGAGCAGTTCTTC.

The chain is built from TRBV18 and TRBJ2-5; D is undetermined. Germline loops: CDR1 KGHSH, CDR2 LQKENI. The CDR3 has 13 amino acids. V dropped 3 bases and J dropped 2 bases, with 7 bases sitting between them. The CDR3 protein is CASSPQTQETQYF. DNA for the CDR3: TGTGCCAGCTCACCCCAGACTCAAGAGACCCAGTACTTC.

The chain couples TRBV4-2 to TRBJ2-1, with D possibly TRBD2 on 6 matching bases. The CDR3 consists of 15 residues. V was pared by 1 base and J by 6 bases, with 13 bases between. Germline CDR1 and CDR2: LGHNA and YNFKEQ. This CDR3 reads CASSQVGISGNEQFF. The CDR3 nucleotides read TGTGCCAGCAGCCAAGTCGGTATTAGCGGCAATGAGCAGTTCTTC.

The V gene is TRBV5-6, the J gene TRBJ2-1; tentatively, D is TRBD1 (6 bases). V was cut by 0 bases and J by 8 bases, with 9 bases left in between. The germline V gene encodes CDR1 SGHDT and CDR2 YYEEEE. The CDR3 is 13 residues long. Written as DNA, the CDR3 is TGTGCCAGCAGCTTGGTGGGGGCCTATGAGCAGTTCTTC. Amino acids: CASSLVGAYEQFF.

J is TRBJ1-1 and V is TRBV20-1; D perhaps matches TRBD1 (6 bases). V was clipped by 6 bases and J by 7 bases, with 12 bases between them. CDR3 length: 11 amino acids. The germline CDR1 and CDR2 sequences are DFQATT and SNEGSKA (reference sequence). CDR3 sequence (DNA): TGCAGTGCCCCATTAGGGGGTGAAGCTTTCTTT. Translated, it gives CSAPLGGEAFF.

The rearrangement links TRBV4-2 to TRBJ1-3; D perhaps matches TRBD1 (6 bases). The CDR3 sequence is 13 residues long. CDR1 and CDR2 from the germline V gene are LGHNA and YNFKEQ. V lost 3 bases and J 8 bases, leaving 11 bases between the germline ends. Here the CDR3 reads CASSQRKGDTIYF. Written as DNA, the CDR3 is TGTGCCAGCAGCCAGCGAAAGGGGGACACCATATATTTT.

The chain couples TRBV27 to TRBJ2-7; 7 bases match TRBD1. The junction had 3 bases not matched to a gene; V was cut back by 4 bases and J by 3 bases. The length of the CDR3 is 13 residues. The germline V gene encodes CDR1 MNHEY and CDR2 SMNVEV (reference sequence). The CDR3 region has the DNA TGTGCCAGCAGTTCCGGGACAGACTACGAGCAGTACTTC. Translated: CASSSGTDYEQYF.

The chain combines TRBV25-1 with TRBJ1-4; D perhaps matches TRBD1 (6 bases). Trimming cost V 5 bases and J 8 bases, with 12 bases left between them. The CDR3 runs 13 residues. Germline V gene sequence: CDR1 MGHDK, CDR2 SYGVNS. The CDR3 DNA follows: TGTGCCAGCAGTAACAGGGTCGGAGAAAAACTGTTTTTT. Translated, it gives CASSNRVGEKLFF.

This chain joins TRBV11-2 and TRBJ2-7; D call uncertain. The CDR3 length is 14 residues. Trimming pared 5 bases from V and 3 bases from J, leaving 14 bases between. The germline CDR1 and CDR2 sequences are SGHAT and FQNNGV. This CDR3 reads CASSQHGAIYEQYF. The CDR3 DNA reads TGTGCCAGCAGCCAACACGGAGCAATCTACGAGCAGTACTTC.

The chain carries TRBV15 and TRBJ2-7; TRBD2 aligns across 8 bases. The CDR3 runs to 13 residues. The ends lost 5 bases at V and 5 bases at J; junction bases unmatched: 5. Germline V CDR1 and CDR2: LNHNV, YYDKDF (reference sequence). The CDR3 loop is CATSQAGVNEQYF. CDR3 coding DNA: TGTGCCACCAGCCAAGCGGGAGTCAACGAGCAGTACTTC. The full variable domain, completed using reference TRBV15 and TRBJ2-7, is DAMVIQNPRYQVTQFGKPVTLSCSQTLNHNVMYWYQQKSSQAPKLLFHYYDKDFNNEADTPDNFQSRRPNTSFCFLDIRSPGLGDTAMYLCATSQAGVNEQYFGPGTRLTVT.

The chain recombines TRBV2 with TRBJ2-1; 7 nucleotides align to TRBD1. The CDR3 is 15 residues long. Germline V gene lookup returns CDR1 SNHLY and CDR2 FYNNEI. V was pared by 6 bases and J by 5 bases, with 10 bases of the junction left unmatched. CDR3 nucleotide sequence: TGTGCCAGCAGGAGGGGGACAGCAAAAAACAATGAGCAGTTCTTC. Residues: CASRRGTAKNNEQFF.

The chain couples TRBV6-5 to TRBJ1-1; a possible D gene is TRBD1 (5 bases). This CDR3 has 14 residues. Trimming pared 6 bases from V and 0 bases from J, leaving 11 bases between. Looked up from germline, CDR1 is MNHEY and CDR2 is SVGAGI. The CDR3: CASSQDRLNTEAFF. DNA of the CDR3: TGTGCCAGCAGCCAAGACAGACTGAACACTGAAGCTTTCTTT.

V and J are TRBV5-1 and TRBJ2-1, with a weak D call TRBD2 (5 bases). Trimming pared 2 bases from V and 8 bases from J, leaving 14 bases between. CDR1 is SGHRS and CDR2 is YFSETQ in the germline V gene. This CDR3 comprises 14 residues. The DNA of the CDR3 is TGCGCCAGCAGCTTAGCGGCCCGCTCGGATGAGCAGTTCTTC. Amino acids: CASSLAARSDEQFF.

V is TRBV11-2 and J is TRBJ1-2; D is uncertain. Trimming shortened V by 2 bases and J by 2 bases, and 12 bases separated the two germline ends. Germline V gene sequence: CDR1 SGHAT, CDR2 FQNNGV. The CDR3 loop spans 15 amino acids. The CDR3 sequence: CASSLIRGINYGYTF. The CDR3 coding sequence is TGTGCCAGCAGCTTAATACGGGGAATCAACTATGGCTACACCTTC.

The chain links TRBV11-3 to TRBJ1-1; D is possibly TRBD1 (6 bases). Trimming shortened V by 1 base and J by 6 bases, and 12 bases separated the two germline ends. Germline CDR1 is SGHNT and CDR2 is YENEEA. The CDR3 is made up of 14 amino acids. The CDR3 DNA is TGTGCCAGCAGCTTAGGAACAGGGACCGCTGAAGCTTTCTTT. This sequence encodes CASSLGTGTAEAFF.

In DNA form, the CDR3 reads TGTGCCAGCAGCGTGGACAGGTACTCCTACGAGCAGTACTTC. This codes for CASSVDRYSYEQYF. V usage is TRBV5-6 and J usage is TRBJ2-7; 7 positions match TRBD1. In germline, CDR1 is SGHDT, CDR2 YYEEEE. With 4 bases clipped from V and 0 bases from J, the junction kept 4 bases outside the gene matches. CDR3 size: 14 residues.

V and J are TRBV6-1 and TRBJ2-1; D not certain. Germline V gene lookup returns CDR1 MNHNS and CDR2 SASEGT. The CDR3 extends over 15 amino acids. Deletions cut 4 bases from V and 0 bases from J, with 10 bases between. The CDR3 spells CASSVPVSSYNEQFF. CDR3 nucleotide sequence: TGTGCCAGCAGTGTCCCCGTGAGCTCCTACAATGAGCAGTTCTTC.